The clone carrying this T cell receptor (beta chain) occurred once. Sampling of alopecia areata patients yielded lesional scalp punch biopsies as well as peripheral blood. These data are taken from a study of CD8+ T cells in alopecia areata. Turning to the study itself: The study gave treated patients oral tofacitinib at 5 to 10 mg twice daily.

The CDR3 contains 14 residues. The V gene lost 7 bases and the J gene lost 2 bases, with 15 bases spanning the gap. From germline, CDR1 is SGDLS and CDR2 YYNGEE. It was cDNA, reverse transcribed from extracted RNA, that served as the sequencing template. TCRdb keeps only in-frame clones here, not all; method: immunoSEQ multiplex PCR. The sample shows some 51,000 clones, roughly 96% of them seen only once. The rearrangement uses TRBV9 and TRBJ2-5, with D possibly being TRBD1 (6 bases). This TCR came from a human donor with alopecia areata. The sample here was CD8+ T cells sorted from blood, taken at week 0. CDR3 amino acids: CASSKRGLQETQYF. CDR3 nucleotides: TGTGCCAGCTCCAAGAGGGGGTTACAAGAGACCCAGTACTTC.